This TCR beta chain was identified in a study of T-cell reconstitution after alpha-beta-depleted transplantation in children. General study findings and limits: At one year after transplant, newly produced T cells mostly accounted for T-cell counts and diversity. Where alpha-beta T cells came from about two months after transplant was reportedly several hundred expanded graft clones.

The CDR3 loop spans 15 amino acids. V lost 5 bases, J lost 0 bases, and 13 bases lay in between. Germline V lookup: CDR1 SEHNR, CDR2 FQNEAQ (reference sequence). Preparation of the TCRbeta library involved a method that used unique molecular identifiers. TCRdb re-called the PCR reads with MiXCR, one entry per CDR3 protein. The sample lists a few hundred thousand distinct CDR3 sequences; over 9% were seen once. In regard to this clonotype: No antigen is known for it.

This chain links TRBV7-9 with TRBJ2-5, with D perhaps matching TRBD1 (6 bases). The TCR comes from a boy in the first two years of life with acute myeloid leukemia, due to receive a stem cell transplant. Source: PBMCs, taken before TCRalphabeta/CD19-depleted stem cell transplant. For the CDR3, the DNA is TGTGCCAGCAGCAAACCACAGGGAAACCAAGAGACCCAGTACTTC. It encodes CASSKPQGNQETQYF.